This T cell receptor beta chain was retrieved from a study of blood T cells in healthy people across ages. Of note for this clonotype: Antigen: not known.

A second about 7 to 11 cycle PCR used barcoded and J-beta primers. TCRdb reprocessed the 5' RACE reads via MiXCR and lists one record per CDR3 protein. The table records more than 1 million distinct CDR3 sequences, 45% of them present only once. Broader study findings: Naive T cell percentage by flow cytometry tracked strongly with beta diversity.

This clonotype was obtained from a woman in her sixties in good health. Sequencing was done on a sample of blood.

This CDR3 is CSARLPKGDIDEQFF. The DNA of the CDR3 is TGCAGTGCTAGACTCCCGAAAGGGGACATCGATGAGCAGTTCTTC. The chain is built from TRBV20-1 and TRBJ2-1; D might be TRBD1 (6 bases). The CDR3 extends over 15 amino acids. CDR1 and CDR2 (germline): DFQATT, SNEGSKA (reference sequence). Trimming pared 2 bases from V and 8 bases from J, leaving 19 bases between.